The table lists the clone carrying this T cell receptor (beta chain) with a few counts. Original methodology: Amplification with reference gene primers provided the estimates of nucleated cell counts. Here immunoSEQ multiplex PCR was the method, and the copy in TCRdb shows in-frame clones only, minus some. D and trimming come from the DNA, and the V and J calls and clone size come from that table. The sample contains 140,000 to 150,000 clones, 70% to 90% of which appear only once. This specimen belongs to a study of blood T cell repertoires in COVID-19. For the study at large: Material from acute and convalescent COVID-19 was sourced from the United States, Italy and Spain. PBMCs, B-cell-depleted T cells, or T cells were the source of the cDNA or gDNA that made up the material.

The CDR3 covers 15 residues. CDR1 is SGHDN, CDR2 FVKESK, per germline. Trimming left V 4 bases short and J 1 base short, with 13 bases between. This chain joins TRBV14 and TRBJ1-2; TRBD1 might be the D (6 bases). This TCR came from a human donor with acute or convalescent COVID-19. The donor label of this sample is uncertain. The material sequenced was peripheral blood. CDR3 sequence (DNA): TGTGCCAGCAGCCGCATGGGACAAATTAACTATGGCTACACCTTC. It encodes CASSRMGQINYGYTF.